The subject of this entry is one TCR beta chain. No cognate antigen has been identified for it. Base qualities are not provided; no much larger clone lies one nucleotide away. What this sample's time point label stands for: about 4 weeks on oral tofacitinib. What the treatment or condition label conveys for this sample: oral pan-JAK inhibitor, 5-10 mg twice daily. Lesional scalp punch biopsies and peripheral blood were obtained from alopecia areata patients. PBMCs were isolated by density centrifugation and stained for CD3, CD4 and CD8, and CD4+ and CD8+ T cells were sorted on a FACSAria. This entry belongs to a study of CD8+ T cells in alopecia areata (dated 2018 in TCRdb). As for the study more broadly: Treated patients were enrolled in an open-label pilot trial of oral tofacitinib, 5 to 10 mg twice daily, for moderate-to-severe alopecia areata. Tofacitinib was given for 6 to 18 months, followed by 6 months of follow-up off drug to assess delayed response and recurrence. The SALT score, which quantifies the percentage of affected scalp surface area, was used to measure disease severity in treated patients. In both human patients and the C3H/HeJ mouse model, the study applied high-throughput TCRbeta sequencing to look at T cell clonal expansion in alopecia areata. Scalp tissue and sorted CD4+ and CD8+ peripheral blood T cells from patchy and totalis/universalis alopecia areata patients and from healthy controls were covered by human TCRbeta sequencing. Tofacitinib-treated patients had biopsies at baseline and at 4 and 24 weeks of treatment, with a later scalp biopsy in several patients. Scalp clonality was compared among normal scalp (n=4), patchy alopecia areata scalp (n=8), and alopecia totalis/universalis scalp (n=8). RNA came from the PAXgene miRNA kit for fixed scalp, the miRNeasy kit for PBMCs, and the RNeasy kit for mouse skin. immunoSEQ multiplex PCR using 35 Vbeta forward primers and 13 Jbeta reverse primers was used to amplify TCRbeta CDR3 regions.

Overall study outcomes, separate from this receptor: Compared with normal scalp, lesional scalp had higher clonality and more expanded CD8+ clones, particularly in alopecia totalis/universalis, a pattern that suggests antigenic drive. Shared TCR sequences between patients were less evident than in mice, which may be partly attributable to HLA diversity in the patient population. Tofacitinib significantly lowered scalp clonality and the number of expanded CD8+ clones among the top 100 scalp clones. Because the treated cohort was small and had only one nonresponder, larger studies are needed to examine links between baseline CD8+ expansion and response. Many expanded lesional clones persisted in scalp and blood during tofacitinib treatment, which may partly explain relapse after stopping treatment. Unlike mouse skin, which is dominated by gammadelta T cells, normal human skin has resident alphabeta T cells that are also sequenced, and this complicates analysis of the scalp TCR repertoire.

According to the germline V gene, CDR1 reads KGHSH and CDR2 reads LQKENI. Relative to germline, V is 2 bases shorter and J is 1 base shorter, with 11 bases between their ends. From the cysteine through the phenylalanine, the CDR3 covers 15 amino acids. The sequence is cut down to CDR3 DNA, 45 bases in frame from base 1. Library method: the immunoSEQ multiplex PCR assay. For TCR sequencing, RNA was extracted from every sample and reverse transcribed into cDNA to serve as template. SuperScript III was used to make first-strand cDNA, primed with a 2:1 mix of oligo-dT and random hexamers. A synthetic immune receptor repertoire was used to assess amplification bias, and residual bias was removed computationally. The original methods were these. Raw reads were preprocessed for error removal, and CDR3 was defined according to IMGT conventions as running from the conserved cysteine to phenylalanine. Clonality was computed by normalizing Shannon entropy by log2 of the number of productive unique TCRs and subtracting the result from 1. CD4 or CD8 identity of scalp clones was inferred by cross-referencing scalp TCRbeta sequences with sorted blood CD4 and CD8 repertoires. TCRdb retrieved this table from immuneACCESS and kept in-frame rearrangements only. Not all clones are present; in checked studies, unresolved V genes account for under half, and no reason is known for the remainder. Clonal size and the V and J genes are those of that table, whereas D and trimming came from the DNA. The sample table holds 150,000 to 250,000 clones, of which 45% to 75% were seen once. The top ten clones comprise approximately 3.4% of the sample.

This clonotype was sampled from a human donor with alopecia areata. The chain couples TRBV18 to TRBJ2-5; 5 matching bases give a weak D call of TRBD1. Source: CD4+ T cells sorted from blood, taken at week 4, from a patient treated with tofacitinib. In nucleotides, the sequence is TGTGCCAGCTCACCAGGTCCAGGGATCCAAGAGACCCAGTACTTC. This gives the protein CASSPGPGIQETQYF.